A single T cell receptor beta chain is shown here with its context. The antigen remains undetermined. The germline CDR1 and CDR2 sequences are LNHDA and SQIVND (reference sequence). The CDR3 runs 13 residues. V shed 6 bases and J shed 0 bases, with 8 bases lying between them. This entry comes from a study of shared clonotypes between healthy human individuals. Study outcomes and limitations: The genetic and exposure-history diversity represented was limited by few donors.

The method was immunoSEQ multiplex PCR; TCRdb's version includes in-frame clones alone and lacks a portion of them. The profile shows 2,500,000 or so clones, about nine tenths of them singletons. The sequence was collected from a young man in good health. Some clones in this sample may be carry-over from other donors' samples. The gene calls are TRBV19 and TRBJ1-1; D possibly corresponds to TRBD1 (6 bases). Sequencing was carried out using naive CD4+ T cells from PBMCs. Subset described: CD45RA+ positively selected. The CDR3: CASSWGLNTEAFF. As DNA, the CDR3 is TGTGCCAGTAGCTGGGGGCTGAACACTGAAGCTTTCTTT.